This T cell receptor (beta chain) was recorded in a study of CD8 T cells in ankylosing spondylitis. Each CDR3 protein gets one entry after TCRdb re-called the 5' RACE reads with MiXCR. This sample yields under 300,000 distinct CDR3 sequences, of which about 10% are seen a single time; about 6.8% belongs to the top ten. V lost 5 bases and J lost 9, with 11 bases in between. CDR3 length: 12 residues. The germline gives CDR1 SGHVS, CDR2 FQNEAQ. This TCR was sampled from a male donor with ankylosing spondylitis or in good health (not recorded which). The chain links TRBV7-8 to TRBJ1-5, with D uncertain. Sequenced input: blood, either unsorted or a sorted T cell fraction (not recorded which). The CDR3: CASSHPHPPQHF. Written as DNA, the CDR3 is TGTGCCAGCAGCCACCCTCATCCGCCCCAGCATTTT.